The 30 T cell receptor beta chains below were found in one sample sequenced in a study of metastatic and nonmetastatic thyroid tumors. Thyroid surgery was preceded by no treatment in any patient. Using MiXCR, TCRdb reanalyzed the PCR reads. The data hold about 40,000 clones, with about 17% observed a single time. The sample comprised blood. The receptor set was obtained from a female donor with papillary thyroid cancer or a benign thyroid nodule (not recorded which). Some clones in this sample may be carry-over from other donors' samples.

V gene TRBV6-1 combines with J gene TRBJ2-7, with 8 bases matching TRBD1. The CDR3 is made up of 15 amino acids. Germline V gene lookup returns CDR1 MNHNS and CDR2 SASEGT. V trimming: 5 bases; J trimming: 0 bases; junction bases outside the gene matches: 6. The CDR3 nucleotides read TGTGCCAGCAGTCCCACCGGACAGGGCTCCTACGAGCAGTACTTC. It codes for CASSPTGQGSYEQYF.

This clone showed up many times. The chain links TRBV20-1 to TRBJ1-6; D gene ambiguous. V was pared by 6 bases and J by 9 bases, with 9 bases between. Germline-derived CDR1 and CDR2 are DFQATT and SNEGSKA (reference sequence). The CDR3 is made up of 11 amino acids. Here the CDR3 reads CSASGVSPLHF. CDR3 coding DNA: TGCAGTGCCTCAGGCGTTTCACCCCTCCACTTT.

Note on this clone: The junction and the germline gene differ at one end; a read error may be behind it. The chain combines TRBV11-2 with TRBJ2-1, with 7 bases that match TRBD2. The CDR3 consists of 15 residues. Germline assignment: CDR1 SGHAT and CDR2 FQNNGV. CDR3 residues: CASSLDGTMGDEQFF. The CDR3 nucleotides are TGTGCCAGCAGCTTAGATGGGACTATGGGGGATGAGCAGTTCTTT.

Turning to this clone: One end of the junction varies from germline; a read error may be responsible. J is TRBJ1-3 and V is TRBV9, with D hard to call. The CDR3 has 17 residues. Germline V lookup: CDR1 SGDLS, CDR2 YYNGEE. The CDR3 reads CASSVAGRIRTRNTIYF. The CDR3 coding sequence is TGTGCCAGCAGTGTAGCGGGCAGGATTCGTACTCGAAACACCATATATTTT.

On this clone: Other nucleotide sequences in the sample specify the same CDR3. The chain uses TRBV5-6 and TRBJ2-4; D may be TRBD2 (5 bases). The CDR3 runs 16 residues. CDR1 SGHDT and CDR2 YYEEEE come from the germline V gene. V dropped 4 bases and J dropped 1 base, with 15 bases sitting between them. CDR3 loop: CASSPLIRGAKNIQYF. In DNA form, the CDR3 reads TGTGCCAGCAGCCCCTTAATACGAGGGGCCAAAAACATTCAGTACTTC.

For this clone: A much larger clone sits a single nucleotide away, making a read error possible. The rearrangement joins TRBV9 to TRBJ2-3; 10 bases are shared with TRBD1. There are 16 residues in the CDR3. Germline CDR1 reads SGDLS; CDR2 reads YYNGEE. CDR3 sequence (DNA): TGTGTCAGCAGCCCGCGGACAGGGGGAGAAACAGATACGCAGTATTTT. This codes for CVSSPRTGGETDTQYF.

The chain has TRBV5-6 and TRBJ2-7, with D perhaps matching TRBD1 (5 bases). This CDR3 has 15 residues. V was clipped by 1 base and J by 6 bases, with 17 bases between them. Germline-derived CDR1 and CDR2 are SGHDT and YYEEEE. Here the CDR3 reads CASSLNIRVRREQYF. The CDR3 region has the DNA TGTGCCAGCAGCTTGAACATCAGGGTACGTCGCGAGCAGTACTTC. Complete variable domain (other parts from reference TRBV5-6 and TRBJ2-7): DAGVTQSPTHLIKTRGQQVTLRCSPKSGHDTVSWYQQALGQGPQFIFQYYEEEERQRGNFPDRFSGHQFPNYSSELNVNALLLGDSALYLCASSLNIRVRREQYFGPGTRLTVT.

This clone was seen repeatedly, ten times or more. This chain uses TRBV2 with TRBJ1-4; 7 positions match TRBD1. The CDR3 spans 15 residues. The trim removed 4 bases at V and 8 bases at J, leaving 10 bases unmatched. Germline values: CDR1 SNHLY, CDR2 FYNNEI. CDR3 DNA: TGTGCCAGCAGTGTGGCAGGGACAGTGGGGGAAAAACTGTTTTTT. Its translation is CASSVAGTVGEKLFF.

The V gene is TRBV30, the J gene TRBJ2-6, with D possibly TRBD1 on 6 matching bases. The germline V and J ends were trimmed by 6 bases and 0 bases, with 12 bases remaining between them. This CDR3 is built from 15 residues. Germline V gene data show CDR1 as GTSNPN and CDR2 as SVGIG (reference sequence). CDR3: CACWTADSGANVLTF. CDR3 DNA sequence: TGTGCCTGCTGGACAGCTGACTCTGGGGCCAACGTCCTGACTTTC.

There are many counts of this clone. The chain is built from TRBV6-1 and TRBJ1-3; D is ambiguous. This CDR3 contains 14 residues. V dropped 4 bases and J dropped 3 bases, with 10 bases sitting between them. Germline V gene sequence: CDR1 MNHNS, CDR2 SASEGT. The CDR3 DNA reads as TGTGCCAGCAGTGTGTCATACGGTGGAAACACCATATATTTT. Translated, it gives CASSVSYGGNTIYF.

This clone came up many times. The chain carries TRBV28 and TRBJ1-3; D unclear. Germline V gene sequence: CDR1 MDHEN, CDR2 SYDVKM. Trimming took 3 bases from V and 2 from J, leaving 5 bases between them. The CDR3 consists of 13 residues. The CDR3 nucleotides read TGTGCCAGCAGTTTCGCGGCTGGAAACACCATATATTTT. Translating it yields CASSFAAGNTIYF.

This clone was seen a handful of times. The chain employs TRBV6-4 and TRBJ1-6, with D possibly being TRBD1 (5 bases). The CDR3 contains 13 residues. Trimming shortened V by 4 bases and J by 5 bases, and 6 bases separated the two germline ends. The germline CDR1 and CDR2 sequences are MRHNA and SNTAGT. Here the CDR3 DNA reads TGTGCCAGCAGTGTACAGGATAATTCACCCCTCCACTTT. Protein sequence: CASSVQDNSPLHF.

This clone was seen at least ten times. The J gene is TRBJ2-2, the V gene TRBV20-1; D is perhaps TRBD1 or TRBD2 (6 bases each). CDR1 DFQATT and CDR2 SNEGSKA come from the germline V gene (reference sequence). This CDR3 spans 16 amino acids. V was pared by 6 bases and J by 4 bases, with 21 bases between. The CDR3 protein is CSALPDGGPSTGELFF. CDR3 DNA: TGCAGTGCACTTCCGGACGGGGGCCCCAGCACCGGGGAGCTGTTTTTT.

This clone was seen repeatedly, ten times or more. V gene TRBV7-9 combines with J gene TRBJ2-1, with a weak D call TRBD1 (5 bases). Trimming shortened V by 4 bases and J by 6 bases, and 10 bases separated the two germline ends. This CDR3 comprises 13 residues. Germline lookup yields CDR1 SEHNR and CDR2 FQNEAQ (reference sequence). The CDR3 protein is CASSSRGSNEQFF. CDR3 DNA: TGTGCCAGCAGCTCAAGGGGTTCCAATGAGCAGTTCTTC.

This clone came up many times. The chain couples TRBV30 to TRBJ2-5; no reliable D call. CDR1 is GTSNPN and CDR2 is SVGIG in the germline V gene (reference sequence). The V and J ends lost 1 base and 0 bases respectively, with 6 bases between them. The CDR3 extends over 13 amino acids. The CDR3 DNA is TGTGCCTGGAGTGGGGATTACCAAGAGACCCAGTACTTC. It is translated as CAWSGDYQETQYF.

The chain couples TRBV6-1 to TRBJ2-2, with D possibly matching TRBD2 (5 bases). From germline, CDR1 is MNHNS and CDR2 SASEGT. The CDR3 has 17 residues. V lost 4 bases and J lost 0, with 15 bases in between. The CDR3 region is CASSAGLTSANTGELFF. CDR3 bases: TGTGCCAGCAGTGCAGGACTGACCAGCGCGAACACCGGGGAGCTGTTTTTT.

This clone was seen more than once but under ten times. The CDR3, as DNA: TGTGCCAGCAGTCCCTGGACCGGGGAGCTGTTTTTT. This sequence encodes CASSPWTGELFF. The chain joins TRBV28 to TRBJ2-2; D unclear. In germline, CDR1 is MDHEN, CDR2 SYDVKM. V lost 5 bases and J lost 5, with 6 bases in between. This CDR3 is built from 12 residues.

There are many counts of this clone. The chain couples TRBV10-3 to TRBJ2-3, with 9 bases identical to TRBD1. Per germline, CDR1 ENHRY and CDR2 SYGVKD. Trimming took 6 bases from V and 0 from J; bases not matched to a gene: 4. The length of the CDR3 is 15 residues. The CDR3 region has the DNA TGTGCCATCAGATCGGGACAGGGTAGCACAGATACGCAGTATTTT. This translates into CAIRSGQGSTDTQYF.

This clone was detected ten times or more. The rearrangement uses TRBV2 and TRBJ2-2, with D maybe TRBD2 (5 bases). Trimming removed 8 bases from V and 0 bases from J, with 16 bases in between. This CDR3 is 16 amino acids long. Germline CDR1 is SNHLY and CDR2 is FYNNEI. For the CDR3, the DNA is TGTGCCAGCTCCGGACTCCCCAGATCGAACACCGGGGAGCTGTTTTTT. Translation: CASSGLPRSNTGELFF. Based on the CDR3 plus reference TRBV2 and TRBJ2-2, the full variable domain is EPEVTQTPSHQVTQMGQEVILRCVPISNHLYFYWYRQILGQKVEFLVSFYNNEISEKSEIFDDQFSVERPDGSNFTLKIRSTKLEDSAMYFCASSGLPRSNTGELFFGEGSRLTVL.

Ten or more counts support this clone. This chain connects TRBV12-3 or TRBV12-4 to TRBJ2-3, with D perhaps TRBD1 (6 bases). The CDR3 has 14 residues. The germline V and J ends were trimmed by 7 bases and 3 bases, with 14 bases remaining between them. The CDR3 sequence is CASTPGTSTDTQYF. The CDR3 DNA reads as TGTGCCAGCACCCCCGGGACATCAACAGATACGCAGTATTTT.

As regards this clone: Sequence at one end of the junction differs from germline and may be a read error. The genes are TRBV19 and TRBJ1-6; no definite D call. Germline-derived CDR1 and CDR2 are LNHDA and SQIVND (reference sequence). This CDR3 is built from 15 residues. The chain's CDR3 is CASSINRGLNSPLNF. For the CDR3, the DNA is TGTGCCAGTAGTATAAACCGCGGACTTAATTCACCCCTCAACTTT.

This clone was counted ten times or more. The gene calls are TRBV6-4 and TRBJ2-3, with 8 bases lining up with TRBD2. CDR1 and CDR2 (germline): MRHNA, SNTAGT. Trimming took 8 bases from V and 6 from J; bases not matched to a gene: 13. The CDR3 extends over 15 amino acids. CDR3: CASSRAAGVGDTQYF. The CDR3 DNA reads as TGTGCCAGCTCCCGAGCAGCGGGAGTCGGGGATACGCAGTATTTT.

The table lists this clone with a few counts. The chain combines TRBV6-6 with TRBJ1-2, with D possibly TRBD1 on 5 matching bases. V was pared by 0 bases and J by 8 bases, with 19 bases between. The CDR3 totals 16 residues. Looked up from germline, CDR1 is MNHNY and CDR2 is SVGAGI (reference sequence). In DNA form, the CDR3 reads TGTGCCAGCAGTTACTCGTGGCCTAAGGCACAGGACGGCTACACCTTC. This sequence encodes CASSYSWPKAQDGYTF.

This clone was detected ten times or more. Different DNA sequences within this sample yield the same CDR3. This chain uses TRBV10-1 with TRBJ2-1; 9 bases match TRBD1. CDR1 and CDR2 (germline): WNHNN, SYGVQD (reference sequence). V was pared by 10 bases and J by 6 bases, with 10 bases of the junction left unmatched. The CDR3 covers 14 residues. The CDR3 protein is CANGGTGYGNEQFF. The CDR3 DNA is TGCGCCAACGGAGGGACAGGGTATGGCAATGAGCAGTTCTTC.

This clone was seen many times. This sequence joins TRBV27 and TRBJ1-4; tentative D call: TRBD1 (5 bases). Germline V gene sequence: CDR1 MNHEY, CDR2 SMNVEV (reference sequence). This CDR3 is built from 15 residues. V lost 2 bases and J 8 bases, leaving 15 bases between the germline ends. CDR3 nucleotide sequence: TGTGCCAGCAGTTTAGAGGGGCGAAACTCCGAAAAACTGTTTTTT. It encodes CASSLEGRNSEKLFF. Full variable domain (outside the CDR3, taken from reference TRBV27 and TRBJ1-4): EAQVTQNPRYLITVTGKKLTVTCSQNMNHEYMSWYRQDPGLGLRQIYYSMNVEVTDKGDVPEGYKVSRKEKRNFPLILESPSPNQTSLYFCASSLEGRNSEKLFFGSGTQLSVL.

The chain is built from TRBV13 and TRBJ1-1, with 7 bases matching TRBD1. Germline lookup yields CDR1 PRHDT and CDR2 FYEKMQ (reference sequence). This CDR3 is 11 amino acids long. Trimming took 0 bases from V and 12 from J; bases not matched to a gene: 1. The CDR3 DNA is TGTGCCAGCAGCTTAGGACAGGGGCCTTTCTTT. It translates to CASSLGQGPFF. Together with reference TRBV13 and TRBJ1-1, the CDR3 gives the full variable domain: AAGVIQSPRHLIKEKRETATLKCYPIPRHDTVYWYQQGPGQDPQFLISFYEKMQSDKGSIPDRFSAQQFSDYHSELNMSSLELGDSALYFCASSLGQGPFFGQGTRLTVV.

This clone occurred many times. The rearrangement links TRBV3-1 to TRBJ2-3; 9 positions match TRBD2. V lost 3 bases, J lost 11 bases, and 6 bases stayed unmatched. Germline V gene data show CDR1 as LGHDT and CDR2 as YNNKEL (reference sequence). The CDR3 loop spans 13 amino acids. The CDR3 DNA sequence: TGTGCCAGCAGCCAGGCTAGCGGGATACGGCAGTATTTT. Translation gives CASSQASGIRQYF.

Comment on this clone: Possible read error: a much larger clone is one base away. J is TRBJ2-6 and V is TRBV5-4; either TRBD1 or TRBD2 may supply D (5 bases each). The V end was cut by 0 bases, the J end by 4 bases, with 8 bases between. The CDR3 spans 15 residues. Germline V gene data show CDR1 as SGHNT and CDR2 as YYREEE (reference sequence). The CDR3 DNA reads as TGTGCCAGCAGCTTGGCGGGGACCGGGGCCAACGTCCTGACTTTC. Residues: CASSLAGTGANVLTF.

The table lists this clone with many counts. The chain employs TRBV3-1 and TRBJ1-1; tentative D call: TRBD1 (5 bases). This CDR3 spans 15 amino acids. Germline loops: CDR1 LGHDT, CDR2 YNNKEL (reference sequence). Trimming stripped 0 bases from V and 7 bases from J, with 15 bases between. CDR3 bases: TGTGCCAGCAGCCAAGATCCCGGCAGGGCGGTTGAAGCTTTCTTT. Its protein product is CASSQDPGRAVEAFF.

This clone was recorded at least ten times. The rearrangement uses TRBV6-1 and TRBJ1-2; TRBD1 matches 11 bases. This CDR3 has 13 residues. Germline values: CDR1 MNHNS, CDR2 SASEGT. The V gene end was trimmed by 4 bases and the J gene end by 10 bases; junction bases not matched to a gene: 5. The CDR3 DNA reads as TGTGCCAGCAGTGCCCGGGACAGGGGGGCCTACACCTTC. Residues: CASSARDRGAYTF.